The clone carrying this T cell receptor beta chain showed up just a few times. The target antigen is unknown. The data were obtained in a study of cytomegalovirus exposure and HLA in healthy donors. Study context: There were about 86 million unique TCRs (from HLA-typed donors) in an early data release.

Amplification used 60 Vbeta primers and 13 Jbeta primers. Only in-frame clones appear in the TCRdb table, and some are missing; sequencing was by immunoSEQ multiplex PCR. This table holds about 150,000 clones, about four fifths found once. Study outcomes and limitations: A later analysis showed TCR association rates differing by HLA locus, peaking at DRB1 and lowest at HLA-C. In an earlier analysis, in 587 donors, most V segments appeared productive either ~90% or ~30% of the time.

Sequencing was carried out using PBMCs. This receptor was identified in a young man in good health and CMV-seronegative.

This chain's CDR3 is CASSPRNDYNEQFF. The CDR3 DNA is TGTGCCAGCAGCCCGCGGAATGACTACAATGAGCAGTTCTTC. V usage is TRBV7-9 and J usage is TRBJ2-1; D is ambiguous. Germline V gene lookup returns CDR1 SEHNR and CDR2 FQNEAQ (reference sequence). The V end was cut by 5 bases, the J end by 3 bases, with 11 bases between. This CDR3 is built from 14 residues.